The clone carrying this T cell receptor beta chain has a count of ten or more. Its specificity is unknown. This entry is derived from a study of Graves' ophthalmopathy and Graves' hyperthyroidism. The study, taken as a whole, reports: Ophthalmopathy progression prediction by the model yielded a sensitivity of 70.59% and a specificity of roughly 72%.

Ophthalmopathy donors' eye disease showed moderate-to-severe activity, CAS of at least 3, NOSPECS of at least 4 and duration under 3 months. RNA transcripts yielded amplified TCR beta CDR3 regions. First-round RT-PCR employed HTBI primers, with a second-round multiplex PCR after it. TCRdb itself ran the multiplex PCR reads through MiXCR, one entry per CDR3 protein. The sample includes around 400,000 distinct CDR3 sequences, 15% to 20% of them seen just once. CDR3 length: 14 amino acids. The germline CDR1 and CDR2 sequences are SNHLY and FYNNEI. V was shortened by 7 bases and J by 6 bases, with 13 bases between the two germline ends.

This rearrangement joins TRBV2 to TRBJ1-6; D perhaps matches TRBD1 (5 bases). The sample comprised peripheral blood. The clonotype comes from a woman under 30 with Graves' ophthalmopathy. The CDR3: CASKGRKANSPLHF. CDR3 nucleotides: TGTGCCAGCAAGGGGAGGAAGGCTAATTCACCCCTCCACTTT.